These 19 T cell receptor beta chains were sequenced from one sample in a study of T cells in Graves' hyperthyroidism and ophthalmopathy. RNA transcripts provided the source from which TCR beta CDR3 regions were amplified. First-round RT-PCR targeting the TCR CDR3 was performed with the HTBI primer set. One entry per CDR3 protein, called by TCRdb with MiXCR from the multiplex PCR reads. The sample has about 560,000 distinct CDR3 sequences, 15% to 19% seen once. Sequencing input: blood. The receptors shown here come from a woman in her twenties or thirties with Graves' hyperthyroidism.

A remark on this clonotype: Being one base from a much bigger clone, this may be a read error. No conserved phenylalanine or tryptophan is present at the end of the CDR3, so a read error is the likely explanation. V usage is TRBV20-1 and J usage is TRBJ2-2, with TRBD2 matching 11 bases. V lost 2 bases and J lost 1; bases outside the gene matches: 0. CDR3 length equals 15 residues. Germline V gene sequence: CDR1 DFQATT, CDR2 SNEGSKA (reference sequence). The CDR3 DNA follows: TGCAGTGCTAGAACTAGCGGGAGGAACACCGGGGAGCTGTTTTCT. It yields the protein CSARTSGRNTGELFS.

The chain combines TRBV19 with TRBJ1-4; D gene uncertain. With 0 bases removed from V and 8 bases from J, the gap between germline ends came to 13 bases. This CDR3 spans 15 amino acids. Germline V gives CDR1 LNHDA, CDR2 SQIVND (reference sequence). This CDR3 is CASSIDSGIGEKLFF. The CDR3 coding sequence is TGTGCCAGTAGTATAGATTCCGGGATCGGCGAAAAACTGTTTTTT.

The rearrangement links TRBV10-1 to TRBJ2-5; D remains unclear. The CDR3 runs 12 residues. Germline CDR1 reads WNHNN; CDR2 reads SYGVQD (reference sequence). Trimming pared 2 bases from V and 13 bases from J, leaving 14 bases between. This chain's CDR3 is CASSERGQSGYF. In DNA form, the CDR3 reads TGCGCCAGCAGTGAGCGAGGCCAATCCGGGTACTTC.

This clonotype was observed a few times. V gene TRBV12-3 or TRBV12-4 combines with J gene TRBJ2-3; 11 bases map to TRBD2. V lost 5 bases to trimming and J lost 1 base; unmatched junction nucleotides: 11. This CDR3 region has 18 residues. The CDR3, as DNA: TGTGCCAGCAGTGCCAGACAGGGACTAGCGGTCCGCACAGATACGCAGTATTTT. Translating gives CASSARQGLAVRTDTQYF.

This clonotype was observed many times. The chain uses TRBV12-3 or TRBV12-4 and TRBJ1-1; possibly TRBD1 for D (6 bases). The V end lost 5 bases, the J end lost 4 bases, and 14 bases lay between the germline ends. The CDR3 runs 14 residues. This chain's CDR3 is CASSEQGYGTEAFF. The CDR3 DNA reads TGTGCCAGCAGTGAACAGGGATATGGCACTGAAGCTTTCTTT.

This clonotype came up many times. V is TRBV3-1 and J is TRBJ1-5, with 11 bases aligning to TRBD1. J was trimmed by 6 bases and V by 1 base; bases with no gene match: 2. This CDR3 is 15 amino acids long. From germline, CDR1 is LGHDT and CDR2 YNNKEL (reference sequence). The CDR3 reads CASSQGTGGVQPQHF. CDR3 coding DNA: TGTGCCAGCAGCCAAGGGACAGGGGGCGTTCAGCCCCAGCATTTT.

This chain uses TRBV19 with TRBJ1-2; D unresolved. Germline lookup yields CDR1 LNHDA and CDR2 SQIVND (reference sequence). This CDR3 contains 13 residues. Deletions cut 2 bases from V and 0 bases from J, with 4 bases between. The CDR3 protein is CASSINANYGYTF. CDR3 DNA: TGTGCCAGTAGTATAAACGCTAACTATGGCTACACCTTC.

This clonotype was seen many times. The V and J genes are TRBV30 and TRBJ2-1, with 13 bases identical to TRBD2. After removal of 5 bases from V and 9 bases from J, the junction contained 13 bases not matched to a gene. CDR3 length equals 16 residues. Germline CDR1 reads GTSNPN; CDR2 reads SVGIG (reference sequence). The CDR3 nucleotides read TGTGCCTGGTACCCACTAGCGGGAGGGCCCAGGGGTGAGCAGTTCTTC. This sequence encodes CAWYPLAGGPRGEQFF.

This clonotype was observed a handful of times. The chain employs TRBV9 and TRBJ1-6; no clear D gene. Germline CDR1 is SGDLS and CDR2 is YYNGEE. This CDR3 is built from 14 residues. V dropped 4 bases and J dropped 8 bases, with 13 bases sitting between them. The CDR3 here is CASSLRLADSPLHF. CDR3 sequence (DNA): TGTGCCAGCAGCTTACGACTGGCGGATTCACCCCTCCACTTT.

This clonotype was counted a few times. This sequence joins TRBV7-2 and TRBJ1-1, with 7 bases aligning to TRBD1. CDR3 length: 15 amino acids. Germline CDR1 and CDR2: SGHTA and FQGNSA. J gave up 6 bases and V 5 bases, and 12 bases lay outside the gene matches. The CDR3 nucleotides read TGTGCCAGCAGCACCCGGGACAGCTCGAGGTCTGAAGCTTTCTTT. Its protein is CASSTRDSSRSEAFF.

The table lists this clonotype with a few counts. The J gene is TRBJ2-7, the V gene TRBV25-1; D remains ambiguous. Per the germline V gene, CDR1 is MGHDK and CDR2 is SYGVNS. The CDR3 covers 14 residues. V shed 6 bases and J shed 6 bases, with 18 bases lying between them. CDR3 loop: CASRELPASFEQYF. DNA of the CDR3: TGTGCCAGCAGGGAGCTTCCGGCCTCTTTCGAGCAGTACTTC.

This clonotype was recorded at least ten times. The chain recombines TRBV12-3 or TRBV12-4 with TRBJ2-7, with D perhaps TRBD1 or TRBD2 (5 bases each). The CDR3 spans 16 residues. Trimming cost V 2 bases and J 3 bases, with 17 bases left between them. CDR3: CASSLFMGEKDYEQYF. The DNA for the CDR3 is TGTGCCAGCAGTTTATTTATGGGGGAGAAGGACTACGAGCAGTACTTC.

This clonotype was counted ten times or more. The chain recombines TRBV24-1 with TRBJ2-1; the match to TRBD2 covers 8 bases. Germline V lookup: CDR1 KGHDR, CDR2 SFDVKD. CDR3 length: 13 residues. Losses at the gene ends were 5 bases for V and 6 bases for J; bases not matched to a gene: 2. CDR3 sequence reads: CATSAGGSNEQFF. The CDR3 DNA reads TGTGCCACCAGTGCGGGAGGGTCCAATGAGCAGTTCTTC.

This clonotype was observed many times. The chain uses TRBV12-3 or TRBV12-4 and TRBJ1-1, with D hard to call. This CDR3 has 12 residues. Trimming pared 3 bases from V and 5 bases from J, leaving 7 bases between. The CDR3: CASSFRGTEAFF. The CDR3 region has the DNA TGTGCCAGCAGTTTTCGTGGGACTGAAGCTTTCTTT.

This clonotype came up many times. The V gene is TRBV20-1, the J gene TRBJ2-7; 16 bases line up with TRBD2. The trim removed 3 bases at V and 3 bases at J, leaving 8 bases unmatched. Per germline, CDR1 DFQATT and CDR2 SNEGSKA (reference sequence). CDR3 size: 17 residues. The CDR3 protein is CSARGLAGGPEGYEQYF. In DNA form, the CDR3 reads TGCAGTGCTAGGGGACTAGCGGGAGGGCCCGAGGGCTACGAGCAGTACTTC.

The genes are TRBV20-1 and TRBJ2-1; 8 positions match TRBD2. The CDR3 loop spans 13 amino acids. Looked up from germline, CDR1 is DFQATT and CDR2 is SNEGSKA (reference sequence). The trim removed 3 bases at V and 7 bases at J, leaving 5 bases unmatched. The chain's CDR3 is CSASGRAWNEQFF. Written as DNA, the CDR3 is TGCAGTGCTAGCGGGAGGGCCTGGAATGAGCAGTTCTTC.

This clonotype was observed a handful of times. This rearrangement joins TRBV20-1 to TRBJ2-7; 8 bases match TRBD1. V lost 5 bases to trimming and J lost 2 bases; unmatched junction nucleotides: 5. The germline gives CDR1 DFQATT, CDR2 SNEGSKA (reference sequence). There are 13 residues in the CDR3. The CDR3 reads CSAVSDRAYEQYF. CDR3 in DNA: TGCAGTGCTGTTTCGGACAGGGCCTACGAGCAGTACTTC.

The table lists this clonotype with many counts. V and J are TRBV7-8 and TRBJ2-7, with D tentatively TRBD1 or TRBD2 (5 bases each). Trimming shortened V by 5 bases and J by 2 bases, and 16 bases separated the two germline ends. This CDR3 region has 15 residues. The germline gives CDR1 SGHVS, CDR2 FQNEAQ. The CDR3 is CASSPWDGKTYEQYF. The DNA of the CDR3 is TGTGCCAGCAGCCCCTGGGACGGGAAGACCTACGAGCAGTACTTC.

This clonotype occurred many times. The rearrangement joins TRBV7-8 to TRBJ2-1, with 12 positions matching TRBD2. The V and J ends lost 4 bases and 5 bases, in that order; junction bases with no gene match: 3. The CDR3 runs to 15 residues. Germline V gives CDR1 SGHVS, CDR2 FQNEAQ. The CDR3 sequence is CASSWTSGADNEQFF. CDR3 sequence (DNA): TGTGCCAGCAGCTGGACTAGCGGGGCCGACAATGAGCAGTTCTTC.